This TCR beta chain is from a study of T cell changes during pregnancy in multiple sclerosis. The V gene lost 5 bases and the J gene lost 2 bases, with 10 bases spanning the gap. This CDR3 has 13 amino acids. Germline V gene lookup returns CDR1 MNHEY and CDR2 SVGAGI. Produced via immunoSEQ multiplex PCR; TCRdb's table is partial and in-frame only. Of tens of thousands of clones listed, about 89% are singletons. The rearrangement uses TRBV6-5 and TRBJ2-7, with a weak D call TRBD1 (5 bases). Sequences were derived from peripheral blood, sampled in the second trimester of pregnancy. The sequence was obtained from a female donor with multiple sclerosis, enrolled in a pregnancy study. The CDR3 loop is CASSPQGPYEQYF. CDR3 nucleotide sequence: TGTGCCAGCAGTCCTCAGGGTCCCTACGAGCAGTACTTC.